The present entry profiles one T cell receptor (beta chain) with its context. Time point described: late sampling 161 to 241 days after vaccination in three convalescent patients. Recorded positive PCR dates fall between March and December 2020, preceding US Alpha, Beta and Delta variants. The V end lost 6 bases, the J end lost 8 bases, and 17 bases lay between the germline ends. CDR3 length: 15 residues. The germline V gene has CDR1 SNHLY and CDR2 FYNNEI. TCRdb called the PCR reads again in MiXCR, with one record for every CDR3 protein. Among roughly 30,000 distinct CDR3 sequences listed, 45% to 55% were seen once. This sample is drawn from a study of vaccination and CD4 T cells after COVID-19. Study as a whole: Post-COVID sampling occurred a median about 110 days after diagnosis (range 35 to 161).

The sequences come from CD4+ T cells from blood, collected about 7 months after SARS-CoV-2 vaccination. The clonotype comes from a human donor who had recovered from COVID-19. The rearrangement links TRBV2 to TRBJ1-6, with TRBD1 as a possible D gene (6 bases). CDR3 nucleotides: TGTGCCAGCAGCAGCAGTGGGGGCGCGGATTCACCCCTCCACTTT. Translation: CASSSSGGADSPLHF.